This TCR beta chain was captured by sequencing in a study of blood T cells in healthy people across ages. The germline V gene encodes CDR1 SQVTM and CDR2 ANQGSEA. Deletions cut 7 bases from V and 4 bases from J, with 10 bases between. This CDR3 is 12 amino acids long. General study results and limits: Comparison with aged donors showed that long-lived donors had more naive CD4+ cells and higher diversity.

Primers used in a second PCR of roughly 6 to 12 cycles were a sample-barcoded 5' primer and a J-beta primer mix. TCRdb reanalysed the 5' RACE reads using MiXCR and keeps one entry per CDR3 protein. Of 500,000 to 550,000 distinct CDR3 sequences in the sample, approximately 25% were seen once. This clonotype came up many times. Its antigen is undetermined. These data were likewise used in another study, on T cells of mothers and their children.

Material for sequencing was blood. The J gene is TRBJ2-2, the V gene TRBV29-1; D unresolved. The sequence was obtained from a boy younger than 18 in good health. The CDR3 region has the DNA TGCAGCGCCGACACGTTCACCGGGGAGCTGTTTTTT. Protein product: CSADTFTGELFF.